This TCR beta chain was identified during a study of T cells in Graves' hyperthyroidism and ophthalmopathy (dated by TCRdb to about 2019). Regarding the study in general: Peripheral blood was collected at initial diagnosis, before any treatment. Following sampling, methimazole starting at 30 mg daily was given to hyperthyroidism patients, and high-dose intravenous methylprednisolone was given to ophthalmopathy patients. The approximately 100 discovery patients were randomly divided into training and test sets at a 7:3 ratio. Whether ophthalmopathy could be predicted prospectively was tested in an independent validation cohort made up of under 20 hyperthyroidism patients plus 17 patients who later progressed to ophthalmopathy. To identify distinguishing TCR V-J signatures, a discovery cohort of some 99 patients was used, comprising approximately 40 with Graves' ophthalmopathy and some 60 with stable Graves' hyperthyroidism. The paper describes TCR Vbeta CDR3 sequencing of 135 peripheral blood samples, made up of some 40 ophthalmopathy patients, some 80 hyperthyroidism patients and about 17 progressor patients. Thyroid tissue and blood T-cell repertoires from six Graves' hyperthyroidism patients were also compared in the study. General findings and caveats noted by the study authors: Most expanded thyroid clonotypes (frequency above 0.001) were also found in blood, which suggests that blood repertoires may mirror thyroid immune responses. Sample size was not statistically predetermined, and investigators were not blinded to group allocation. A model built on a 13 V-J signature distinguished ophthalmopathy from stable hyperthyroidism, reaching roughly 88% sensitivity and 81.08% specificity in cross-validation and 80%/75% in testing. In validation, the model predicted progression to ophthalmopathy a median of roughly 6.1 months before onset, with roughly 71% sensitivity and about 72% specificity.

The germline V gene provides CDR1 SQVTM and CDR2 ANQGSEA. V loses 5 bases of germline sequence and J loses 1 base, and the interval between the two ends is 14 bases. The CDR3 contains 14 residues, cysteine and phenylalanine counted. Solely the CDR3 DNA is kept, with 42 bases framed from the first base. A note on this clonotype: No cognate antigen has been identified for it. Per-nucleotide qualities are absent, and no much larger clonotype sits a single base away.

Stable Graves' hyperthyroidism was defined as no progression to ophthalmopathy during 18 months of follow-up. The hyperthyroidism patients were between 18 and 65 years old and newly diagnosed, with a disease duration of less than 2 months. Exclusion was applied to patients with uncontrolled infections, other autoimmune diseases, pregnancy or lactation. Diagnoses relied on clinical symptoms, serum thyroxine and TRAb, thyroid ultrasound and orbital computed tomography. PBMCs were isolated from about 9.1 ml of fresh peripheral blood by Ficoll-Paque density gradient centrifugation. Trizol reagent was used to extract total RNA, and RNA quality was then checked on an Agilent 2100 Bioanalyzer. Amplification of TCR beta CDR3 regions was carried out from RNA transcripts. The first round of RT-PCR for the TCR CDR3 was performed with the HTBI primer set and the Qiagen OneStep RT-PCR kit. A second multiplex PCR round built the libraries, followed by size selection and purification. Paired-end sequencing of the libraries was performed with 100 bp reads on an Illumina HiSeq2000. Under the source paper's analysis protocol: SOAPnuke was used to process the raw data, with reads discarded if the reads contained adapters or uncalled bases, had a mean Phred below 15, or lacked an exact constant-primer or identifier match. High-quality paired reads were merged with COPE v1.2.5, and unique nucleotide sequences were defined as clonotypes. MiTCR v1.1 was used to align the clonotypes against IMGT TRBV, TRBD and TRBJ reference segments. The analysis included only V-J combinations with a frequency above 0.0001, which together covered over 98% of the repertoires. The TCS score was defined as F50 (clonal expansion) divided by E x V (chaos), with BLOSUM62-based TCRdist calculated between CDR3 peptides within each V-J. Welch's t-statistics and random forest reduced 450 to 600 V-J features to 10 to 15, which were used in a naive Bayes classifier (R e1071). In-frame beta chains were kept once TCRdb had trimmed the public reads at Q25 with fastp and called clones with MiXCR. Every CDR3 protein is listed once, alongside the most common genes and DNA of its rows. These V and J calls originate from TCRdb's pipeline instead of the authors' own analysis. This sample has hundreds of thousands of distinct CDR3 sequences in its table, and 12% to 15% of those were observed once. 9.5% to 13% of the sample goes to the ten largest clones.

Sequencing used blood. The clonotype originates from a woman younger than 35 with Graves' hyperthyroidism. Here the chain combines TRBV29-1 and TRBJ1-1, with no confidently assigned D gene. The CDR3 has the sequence CSVYPKLKNTEAFF. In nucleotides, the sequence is TGCAGCGTTTACCCCAAGCTCAAGAACACTGAAGCTTTCTTT.